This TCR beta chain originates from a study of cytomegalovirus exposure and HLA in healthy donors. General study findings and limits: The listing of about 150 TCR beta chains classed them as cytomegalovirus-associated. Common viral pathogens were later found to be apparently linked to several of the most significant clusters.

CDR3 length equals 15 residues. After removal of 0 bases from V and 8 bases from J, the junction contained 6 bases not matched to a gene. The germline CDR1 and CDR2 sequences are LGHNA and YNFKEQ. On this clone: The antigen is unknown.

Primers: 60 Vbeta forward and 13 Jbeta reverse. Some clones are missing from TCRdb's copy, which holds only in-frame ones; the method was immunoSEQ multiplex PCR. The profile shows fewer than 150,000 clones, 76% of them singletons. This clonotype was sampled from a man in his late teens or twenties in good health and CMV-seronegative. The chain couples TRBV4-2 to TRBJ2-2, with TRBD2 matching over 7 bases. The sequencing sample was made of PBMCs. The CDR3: CASSQDHRGVGELFF. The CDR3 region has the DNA TGTGCCAGCAGCCAAGATCACCGGGGGGTGGGGGAGCTGTTTTTT.